This T cell receptor beta chain originates from a study of CD8+ T cells in alopecia areata. Study results and caveats: For patients receiving tofacitinib, scalp clonality and expanded CD8+ clones among the top 100 significantly decreased.

Sequencing relied on a cDNA template that was reverse transcribed from extracted RNA. Clones were read by immunoSEQ multiplex PCR, and TCRdb kept only the in-frame ones, dropping some. The table lists around 210,000 clones, around 66% of them singletons. For this clone: Its matching antigen is unknown.

Treatment in this sample: oral pan-JAK inhibitor, 5-10 mg twice daily. Per the germline V gene, CDR1 is SQVTM and CDR2 is ANQGSEA. The CDR3 sequence is 12 residues long. With 6 bases clipped from V and 1 base from J, the junction kept 3 bases outside the gene matches. The sequencing here drew on CD4+ T cells sorted from blood, taken at week 4, from a patient treated with tofacitinib. The V and J genes are TRBV29-1 and TRBJ2-7; the match to TRBD1 covers 7 bases. The clonotype originates from a human donor with alopecia areata. The CDR3 is CSVRQGSYEQYF. For the CDR3, the DNA is TGCAGCGTGCGACAGGGATCCTACGAGCAGTACTTC.